The 30 T cell receptor beta chains reported below all come from one sample, sequenced in a study of shared clonotypes between healthy human individuals. Terminally differentiated effector memory CD45RA+ cells were left out of the naive CD8 fraction, which was CD45RO-negative and positively selected for CCR7. Using immunoSEQ multiplex PCR, the repertoire was profiled, and TCRdb retains in-frame clones only, with some absent. The sample has 2 million or so clones; about 95% are singletons. The sample taken for sequencing was naive CD8+ T cells sorted from blood. These receptors all stem from a man younger than 30 in good health.

The rearrangement uses TRBV5-1 and TRBJ2-7; 7 bases are shared with TRBD1. There are 17 residues in the CDR3. J gave up 0 bases and V 0 bases, and 9 bases lay outside the gene matches. Looked up from germline, CDR1 is SGHRS and CDR2 is YFSETQ. The CDR3 loop reads CASSLAVQGSSSYEQYF. The CDR3, as DNA: TGCGCCAGCAGCTTGGCGGTACAGGGGAGTAGCTCCTACGAGCAGTACTTC.

The rearrangement links TRBV27 to TRBJ2-2; either TRBD1 or TRBD2 may fit D (5 bases each). Germline CDR1 and CDR2: MNHEY and SMNVEV (reference sequence). Trimming shortened V by 4 bases and J by 0 bases, and 12 bases separated the two germline ends. The CDR3 has 16 residues. The CDR3 DNA reads TGTGCCAGCAGTTGGCTGGGGGTTACGAACACCGGGGAGCTGTTTTTT. Translating it yields CASSWLGVTNTGELFF.

The chain joins TRBV30 to TRBJ2-5; possibly TRBD2 for D (7 bases). This CDR3 is built from 14 residues. Per germline, CDR1 GTSNPN and CDR2 SVGIG (reference sequence). The germline V and J ends were trimmed by 4 bases and 5 bases, with 17 bases remaining between them. CDR3 nucleotide sequence: TGTGCCTGGACCTCGGGGGGCTCTGGGGAGACCCAGTACTTC. It codes for CAWTSGGSGETQYF.

J is TRBJ1-4 and V is TRBV6-5; tentatively, D is TRBD1 (6 bases). CDR3 size: 14 residues. With 3 bases removed from V and 6 bases from J, the gap between germline ends came to 11 bases. CDR1 and CDR2 (germline): MNHEY, SVGAGI. The CDR3 nucleotides read TGTGCCAGCAGTTATTGGGCAGGGGATGAAAAACTGTTTTTT. Translating gives CASSYWAGDEKLFF.

The V call is TRBV5-1, the J call TRBJ2-7; D unresolved. Trimming took off 0 bases at V and 4 bases at J, with 5 bases between the two ends. The CDR3 loop spans 12 amino acids. CDR1 and CDR2 (germline): SGHRS, YFSETQ. CDR3 amino acids: CASSLDKYEQYF. CDR3 bases: TGCGCCAGCAGCTTGGACAAATACGAGCAGTACTTC.

V and J are TRBV5-3 and TRBJ2-5; TRBD2 matches at 9 bases. TRBV5-3 falls under the ORF class, with uncertain function. CDR3 size: 16 residues. V gave up 0 bases and J gave up 5 bases; unmatched junction bases: 8. This CDR3 reads CARSLVDSGRRETQYF. As DNA, the CDR3 is TGTGCCAGAAGCTTGGTTGATAGCGGGAGAAGGGAGACCCAGTACTTC.

This chain connects TRBV21-1 to TRBJ1-6; the table gives TRBD1 as D, unverified against the DNA. TRBV21-1 is designated a pseudogene. This CDR3 is 15 amino acids long. The CDR3 loop is CASSKVDRGNSPLHF. In DNA, the CDR3 is TGTGCCAGCAGCAAAGTGGACAGGGGTAATTCACCCCTCCACTTT.

The V gene is TRBV7-9, the J gene TRBJ1-1; 9 nucleotides match TRBD1. Germline CDR1 reads SEHNR; CDR2 reads FQNEAQ (reference sequence). Trimming at V came to 5 bases and at J to 3 bases, leaving 13 bases not matched to a gene. The CDR3 is 17 residues long. CDR3 loop: CASSKDRGPPGDTEAFF. The CDR3 nucleotides are TGTGCCAGCAGCAAGGACAGGGGACCTCCGGGGGACACTGAAGCTTTCTTT.

This clone came up once. The rearrangement uses TRBV7-3 and TRBJ1-2, with no clear D. Germline values: CDR1 SGHTA, CDR2 FQGTGA. With 2 bases removed from V and 2 bases from J, the gap between germline ends came to 6 bases. The CDR3 runs to 13 residues. The DNA for the CDR3 is TGTGCCAGCAGCTTAGGAGAAAACTATGGCTACACCTTC. Its translation is CASSLGENYGYTF.

As regards this clone: This specimen includes other DNA sequences encoding the same CDR3. The genes are TRBV9 and TRBJ1-3; D remains ambiguous. This CDR3 is 12 amino acids long. Trimming took off 7 bases at V and 4 bases at J, with 9 bases between the two ends. Germline V gives CDR1 SGDLS, CDR2 YYNGEE. CDR3 in amino acids: CASSGPGNTIYF. DNA for the CDR3: TGTGCCAGCTCCGGGCCGGGAAACACCATATATTTT. Full variable domain (outside the CDR3, taken from reference TRBV9 and TRBJ1-3): DSGVTQTPKHLITATGQRVTLRCSPRSGDLSVYWYQQSLDQGLQFLIQYYNGEERAKGNILERFSAQQFPDLHSELNLSSLELGDSALYFCASSGPGNTIYFGEGSWLTVV.

V gene TRBV7-9 combines with J gene TRBJ2-7; TRBD1 matches 9 bases. The CDR3 extends over 15 amino acids. The V segment lost 5 bases and the J segment 5 bases; nucleotides outside the gene matches: 10. Germline-derived CDR1 and CDR2 are SEHNR and FQNEAQ (reference sequence). This CDR3 is CASSGWDRVSNEQYF. Written as DNA, the CDR3 is TGTGCCAGCAGCGGCTGGGACAGGGTATCCAACGAGCAGTACTTC.

This chain links TRBV19 with TRBJ2-1; 7 bases map to TRBD2. The CDR3 consists of 13 residues. V was clipped by 8 bases and J by 5 bases; unmatched bases: 6. Germline CDR1 reads LNHDA; CDR2 reads SQIVND (reference sequence). In nucleotides, the CDR3 is TGTGCCAGTTCTAGCGGACTTAACAATGAGCAGTTCTTC. Protein: CASSSGLNNEQFF.

There are a few counts of this clone. The CDR3 sequence: CASSGSPEQYF. CDR3 in DNA: TGTGCCAGCAGTGGTTCACCCGAGCAGTACTTC. The chain carries TRBV2 and TRBJ2-7; no clear D. Germline CDR1 is SNHLY and CDR2 is FYNNEI. CDR3 length: 11 residues. V was trimmed by 4 bases and J by 6 bases, leaving 7 bases between them.

This clone was counted between two and nine times. The J gene is TRBJ2-7, the V gene TRBV29-1; 10 positions agree with TRBD1. V was pared by 4 bases and J by 4 bases, with 4 bases of the junction left unmatched. CDR1 is SQVTM and CDR2 is ANQGSEA in the germline V gene. The CDR3 has 13 amino acids. The CDR3 region has the DNA TGCAGCGTTGGGGGGACAGGGGTTTACGAGCAGTACTTC. As protein: CSVGGTGVYEQYF.

The chain combines TRBV27 with TRBJ1-2, with D unclear. Trimming took 2 bases from V and 4 from J, leaving 11 bases between them. Germline CDR1 and CDR2: MNHEY and SMNVEV (reference sequence). CDR3 size: 14 residues. CDR3 amino acids: CASSLGEGLYGYTF. The CDR3 nucleotides are TGTGCCAGCAGTTTAGGAGAAGGGCTCTATGGCTACACCTTC.

With respect to this clone: The identical CDR3 is also encoded by other nucleotide sequences in the sample. This sequence joins TRBV11-2 and TRBJ2-7; TRBD2 agrees at 9 bases. Germline V gene data show CDR1 as SGHAT and CDR2 as FQNNGV. The CDR3 consists of 14 residues. V shed 4 bases, J shed 2 bases, and the junction held 3 bases outside the gene matches. The CDR3 nucleotides read TGTGCCAGCAGCTCCCTAGCGGGAACCTACGAGCAGTACTTC. Translated: CASSSLAGTYEQYF.

V gene TRBV18 combines with J gene TRBJ2-3; TRBD1 is a possible D gene (5 bases). Trimming stripped 0 bases from V and 0 bases from J, with 7 bases between. The CDR3 spans 15 residues. Per the germline V gene, CDR1 is KGHSH and CDR2 is LQKENI. This CDR3 reads CASSPPQESTDTQYF. The CDR3, as DNA: TGTGCCAGCTCACCACCACAGGAAAGCACAGATACGCAGTATTTT.

Turning to this clone: This sample includes further DNA sequences coding for the same CDR3. V usage is TRBV10-1 and J usage is TRBJ1-1; no firm D call. Per germline, CDR1 WNHNN and CDR2 SYGVQD (reference sequence). With 2 bases removed from V and 3 bases from J, the gap between germline ends came to 7 bases. CDR3 length equals 13 residues. This CDR3 reads CASSEGRDTEAFF. In DNA form, the CDR3 reads TGCGCCAGCAGTGAGGGGAGGGACACTGAAGCTTTCTTT.

V is TRBV18 and J is TRBJ2-1, with 9 bases that match TRBD1. The CDR3 extends over 13 amino acids. Germline CDR1 is KGHSH and CDR2 is LQKENI. V was clipped by 5 bases and J by 7 bases; unmatched bases: 3. DNA of the CDR3: TGTGCCAGCTCAGTGACAGGGGGGAATGAGCAGTTCTTC. It yields the protein CASSVTGGNEQFF.

CDR3 nucleotide sequence: TGTGCCAGCAGTTTTAACGCCTATAGCAATCAGCCCCAGCATTTT. Amino acids: CASSFNAYSNQPQHF. The chain joins TRBV27 to TRBJ1-5; no reliable D call. V lost 3 bases and J lost 0, with 9 bases in between. The CDR3 contains 15 residues. Germline values: CDR1 MNHEY, CDR2 SMNVEV (reference sequence).

The chain carries TRBV4-1 and TRBJ2-3, with 10 nucleotides matching TRBD2. Germline V gene sequence: CDR1 MGHRA, CDR2 YSYEKL. The V segment lost 4 bases and the J segment 4 bases; nucleotides outside the gene matches: 5. This CDR3 region has 15 residues. CDR3 region: CASSPSGGGPDTQYF. The CDR3 nucleotides read TGCGCCAGCAGCCCAAGCGGGGGGGGCCCAGATACGCAGTATTTT.

Points on this clone: Different DNA sequences within this sample yield the same CDR3. This rearrangement joins TRBV11-2 to TRBJ2-3, with D possibly being TRBD1 or TRBD2 (5 bases each). The V and J ends lost 1 base and 1 base respectively, with 9 bases between them. The CDR3 spans 15 residues. Germline lookup yields CDR1 SGHAT and CDR2 FQNNGV. This CDR3 is CASSLGGAGTDTQYF. The CDR3 nucleotides read TGTGCCAGCAGCTTAGGAGGGGCCGGCACAGATACGCAGTATTTT.

This clone was counted between two and nine times. The chain couples TRBV11-2 to TRBJ2-7, with 7 nucleotides matching TRBD2. Germline V gene sequence: CDR1 SGHAT, CDR2 FQNNGV. The CDR3 length is 16 residues. The V gene end was trimmed by 3 bases and the J gene end by 0 bases; junction bases not matched to a gene: 8. The CDR3, as DNA: TGTGCCAGCAGCTTGTCGAGGCGGGGGAGCTCCTACGAGCAGTACTTC. Translation gives CASSLSRRGSSYEQYF.

The chain carries TRBV19 and TRBJ2-7, with 9 positions matching TRBD1. Trimming cost V 3 bases and J 3 bases; bases outside gene matches: 6. The CDR3 covers 15 residues. Germline V CDR1 and CDR2: LNHDA, SQIVND (reference sequence). CDR3 DNA: TGTGCCAGTAGTATTTACGGGACAGGGCGCTACGAGCAGTACTTC. It translates to CASSIYGTGRYEQYF.

This clone was counted once. V and J are TRBV19 and TRBJ1-4; weak D call: TRBD1 (5 bases). Trimming took off 4 bases at V and 7 bases at J, with 16 bases between the two ends. This CDR3 region has 15 residues. CDR1 LNHDA and CDR2 SQIVND come from the germline V gene (reference sequence). The CDR3 is CASSTGGEIGEKLFF. The CDR3 region has the DNA TGTGCCAGTAGTACTGGGGGAGAGATCGGTGAAAAACTGTTTTTT.

This clone has just one count. The chain combines TRBV19 with TRBJ1-5; D is ambiguous. The CDR3 totals 13 residues. V dropped 10 bases and J dropped 0 bases, with 10 bases sitting between them. In germline, CDR1 is LNHDA, CDR2 SQIVND (reference sequence). CDR3 bases: TGTGCCACCTGGGGATTTAGCAATCAGCCCCAGCATTTT. This sequence encodes CATWGFSNQPQHF.

This chain connects TRBV2 to TRBJ2-1; the D gene is possibly TRBD2 (5 bases). V shed 3 bases and J shed 9 bases, with 15 bases lying between them. The CDR3 spans 14 residues. Germline V gene data show CDR1 as SNHLY and CDR2 as FYNNEI. CDR3: CASSDVSSVGEQFF. In DNA, the CDR3 is TGTGCCAGCAGTGATGTAAGTAGCGTAGGTGAGCAGTTCTTC.

Worth noting for this clone: Other DNA sequences from this sample encode an identical CDR3 as well. The chain combines TRBV5-4 with TRBJ1-1, with no clear D. Germline CDR1 is SGHNT and CDR2 is YYREEE (reference sequence). The CDR3 contains 12 residues. Trimming took off 4 bases at V and 11 bases at J, with 15 bases between the two ends. CDR3 residues: CASSPGEGGAFF. The CDR3 coding sequence is TGTGCCAGCAGCCCCGGGGAGGGAGGTGCTTTCTTT.

The chain recombines TRBV10-3 with TRBJ2-2, with 9 bases fitting TRBD1. The length of the CDR3 is 17 residues. CDR1 and CDR2 (germline): ENHRY, SYGVKD. The V and J ends lost 2 bases and 5 bases, in that order; junction bases with no gene match: 9. This chain's CDR3 is CAISEALGQGLTGELFF. DNA for the CDR3: TGTGCCATCAGTGAGGCTTTGGGACAGGGTCTGACCGGGGAGCTGTTTTTT.

Comment on this clone: Distinct nucleotide sequences in the sample also encode this CDR3. The V and J genes are TRBV6-5 and TRBJ2-7, with a possible D match to TRBD1 (5 bases). CDR3 length: 14 amino acids. CDR1 is MNHEY, CDR2 SVGAGI, per germline. With 4 bases removed from V and 2 bases from J, the gap between germline ends came to 12 bases. The CDR3 DNA sequence: TGTGCCAGCAGTTCAGACAGAGGACCCTACGAGCAGTACTTC. It encodes CASSSDRGPYEQYF.